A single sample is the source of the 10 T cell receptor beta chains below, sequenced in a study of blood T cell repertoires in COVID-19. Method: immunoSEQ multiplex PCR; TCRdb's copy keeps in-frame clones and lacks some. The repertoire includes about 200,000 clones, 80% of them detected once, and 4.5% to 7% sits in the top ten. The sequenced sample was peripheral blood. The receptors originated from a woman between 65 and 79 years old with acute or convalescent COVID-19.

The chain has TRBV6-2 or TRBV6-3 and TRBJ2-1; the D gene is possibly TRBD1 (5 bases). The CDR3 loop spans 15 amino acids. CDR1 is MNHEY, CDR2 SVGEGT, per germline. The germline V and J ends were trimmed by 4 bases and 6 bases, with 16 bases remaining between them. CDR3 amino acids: CASSLGHGSFNEQFF. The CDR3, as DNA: TGTGCCAGCAGTTTAGGACACGGTTCGTTCAATGAGCAGTTCTTC.

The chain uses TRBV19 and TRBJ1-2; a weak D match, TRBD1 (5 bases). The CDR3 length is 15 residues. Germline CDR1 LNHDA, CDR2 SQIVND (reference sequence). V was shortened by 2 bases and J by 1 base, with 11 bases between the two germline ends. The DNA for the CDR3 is TGTGCCAGTAGTATACGGGGGTCGGATAACTATGGCTACACCTTC. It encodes CASSIRGSDNYGYTF.

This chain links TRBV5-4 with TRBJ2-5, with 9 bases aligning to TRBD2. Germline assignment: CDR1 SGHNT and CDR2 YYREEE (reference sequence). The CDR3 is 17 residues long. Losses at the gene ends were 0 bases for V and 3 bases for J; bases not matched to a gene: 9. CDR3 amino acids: CASSLDSSGIGEETQYF. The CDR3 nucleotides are TGTGCCAGCAGCTTGGATTCTAGCGGGATCGGGGAAGAGACCCAGTACTTC. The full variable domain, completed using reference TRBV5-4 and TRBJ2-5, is ETGVTQSPTHLIKTRGQQVTLRCSSQSGHNTVSWYQQALGQGPQFIFQYYREEENGRGNFPPRFSGLQFPNYSSELNVNALELDDSALYLCASSLDSSGIGEETQYFGPGTRLLVL.

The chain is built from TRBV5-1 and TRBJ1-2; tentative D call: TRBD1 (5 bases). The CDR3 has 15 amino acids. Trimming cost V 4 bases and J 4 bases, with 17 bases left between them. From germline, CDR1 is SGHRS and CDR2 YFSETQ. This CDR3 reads CASSGSPAGPYGYTF. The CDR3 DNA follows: TGCGCCAGCAGCGGGTCCCCTGCAGGGCCCTATGGCTACACCTTC.

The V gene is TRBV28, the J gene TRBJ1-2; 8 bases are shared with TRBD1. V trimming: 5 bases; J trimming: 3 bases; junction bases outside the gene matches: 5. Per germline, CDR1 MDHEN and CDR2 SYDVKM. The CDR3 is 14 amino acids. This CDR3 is CASSLSGGDYGYTF. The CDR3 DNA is TGTGCCAGCAGTCTTTCAGGGGGCGACTATGGCTACACCTTC.

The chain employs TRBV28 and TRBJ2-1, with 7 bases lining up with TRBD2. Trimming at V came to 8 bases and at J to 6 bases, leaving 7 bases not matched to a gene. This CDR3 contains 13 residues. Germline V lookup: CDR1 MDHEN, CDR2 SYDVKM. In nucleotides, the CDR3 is TGTGCCAGCGGGCGGGAGCCCCTCAATGAGCAGTTCTTC. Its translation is CASGREPLNEQFF.

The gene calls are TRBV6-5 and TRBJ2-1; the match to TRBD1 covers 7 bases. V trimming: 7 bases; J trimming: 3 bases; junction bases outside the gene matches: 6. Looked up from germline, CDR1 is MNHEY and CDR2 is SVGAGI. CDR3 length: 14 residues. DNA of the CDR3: TGTGCCAGCAATAAAAGGGACAGCTACAATGAGCAGTTCTTC. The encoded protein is CASNKRDSYNEQFF.

CDR3 DNA sequence: TGTGCCTGGAGTGTTCAACCCCCGGGACAGGGGATTCAGCCCCAGCATTTT. This translates into CAWSVQPPGQGIQPQHF. The chain employs TRBV30 and TRBJ1-5, with 10 bases matching TRBD1. Looked up from germline, CDR1 is GTSNPN and CDR2 is SVGIG (reference sequence). This CDR3 region has 17 residues. V was clipped by 0 bases and J by 6 bases; unmatched bases: 11.

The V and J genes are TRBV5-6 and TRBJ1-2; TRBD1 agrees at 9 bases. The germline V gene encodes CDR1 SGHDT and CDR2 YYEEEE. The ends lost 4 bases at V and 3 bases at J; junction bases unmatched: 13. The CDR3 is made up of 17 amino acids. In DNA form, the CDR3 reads TGTGCCAGCAGCCCCCGGACAGGGGCTTTTGTTTACTATGGCTACACCTTC. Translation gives CASSPRTGAFVYYGYTF.

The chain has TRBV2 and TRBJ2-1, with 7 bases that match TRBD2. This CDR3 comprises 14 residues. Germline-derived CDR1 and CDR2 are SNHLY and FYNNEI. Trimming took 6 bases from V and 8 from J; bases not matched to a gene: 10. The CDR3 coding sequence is TGTGCCAGCAGACCCCGGACTAGTCCCGATGAGCAGTTCTTC. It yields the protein CASRPRTSPDEQFF. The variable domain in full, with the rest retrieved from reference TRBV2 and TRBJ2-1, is EPEVTQTPSHQVTQMGQEVILRCVPISNHLYFYWYRQILGQKVEFLVSFYNNEISEKSEIFDDQFSVERPDGSNFTLKIRSTKLEDSAMYFCASRPRTSPDEQFFGPGTRLTVL.